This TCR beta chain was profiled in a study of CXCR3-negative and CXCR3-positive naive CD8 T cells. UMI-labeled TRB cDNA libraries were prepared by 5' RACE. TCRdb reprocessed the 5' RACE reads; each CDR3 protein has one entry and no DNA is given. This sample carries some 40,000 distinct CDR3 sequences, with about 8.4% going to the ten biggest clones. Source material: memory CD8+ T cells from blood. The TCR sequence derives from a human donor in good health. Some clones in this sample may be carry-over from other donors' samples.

The CDR3 protein is CASSSSGGSTDTQYF. The chain uses TRBV7-3 and TRBJ2-3; TCRdb selects TRBD2, and the lack of DNA leaves this call unchecked. Germline CDR1 and CDR2: SGHTA and FQGTGA. CDR3 length: 15 amino acids.